Given below is one TCR beta chain in context. The data originate from a study of blood T cell repertoires in COVID-19. Background on the study: COVID-19 samples collected from the United States, Italy and Spain covered acute and convalescent phases. Sample material is recorded as cDNA or gDNA derived from T cells, B-cell-depleted T cells, or PBMCs.

The CDR3 consists of 15 residues. V dropped 2 bases and J dropped 15; count of bases not matched to a gene: 14. Germline CDR1 and CDR2: LGHDT and YNNKEL (reference sequence). Sequencing was performed with immunoSEQ multiplex PCR; in TCRdb, only in-frame clones are kept and a portion is missing. The sample holds approximately 300,000 clones, about 83% seen once. This chain connects TRBV3-1 (or the pseudogene TRBV3-2) to TRBJ2-4; 9 bases match TRBD1. This TCR was recovered from a woman between 50 and 59 years old with acute or convalescent COVID-19. The sequencing input was peripheral blood. This chain's CDR3 is CASSQPTPGQGSLYF. For the CDR3, the DNA is TGTGCCAGCAGCCAACCAACACCTGGACAGGGGTCCCTGTACTTC.